This T cell receptor (beta chain) was recorded in a study of cytomegalovirus exposure and HLA in healthy donors. Measured with immunoSEQ multiplex PCR; TCRdb has only the in-frame clones, and not every one. The repertoire includes a few hundred thousand clones, approximately 88% of them detected once, and roughly 13% sits in the top ten. The CDR3 covers 17 residues. From germline, CDR1 is MGHRA and CDR2 YSYEKL. V lost 0 bases to trimming and J lost 2 bases, with 15 bases between them. The specimen sequenced was PBMCs. This sequence originates from a young woman in good health and CMV-seropositive. The chain carries TRBV4-1 and TRBJ2-3; maybe TRBD2 (7 bases). CDR3 bases: TGCGCCAGCAGCCAAGAGGGGGGGCGGGGCTTCACAGATACGCAGTATTTT. Protein: CASSQEGGRGFTDTQYF.